These T cell receptor beta chains were read from a single sample in a study of neurological immune-mediated disorders. TCRdb called the 5' RACE reads again in MiXCR, with one record for every CDR3 protein. The table lists tens of thousands of distinct CDR3 sequences, 4% to 6% of them singletons, with around 7% in the top ten. Sequencing was carried out using PBMCs. The receptors stem from a man between 18 and 29 years old with multiple sclerosis. The CDR3 runs from the conserved cysteine through the conserved F or W. Clone size is shown for a subset of rows, as once, few, many or a class of expanded clone.

clone_size j_call v_call cdr3_length cdr3_aa
many TRBJ1-5 TRBV2 14 CASRVGAPAEPQNF
many TRBJ1-5 TRBV12-3/TRBV12-4 13 CASSPGTGQPQNF
once TRBJ2-7 TRBV10-1 14 CASSDLGSSYEQYF
many TRBJ1-5 TRBV7-2 15 CASSMDRVDNQPQHF
many TRBJ2-1 TRBV9 16 CASSQIAGSIYNEQFF
many TRBJ1-2 TRBV6-5 14 CASSSRAGAYGYTF
many TRBJ2-7 TRBV12-3/TRBV12-4 14 CASRGSPGGREQHF
many TRBJ1-5 TRBV5-1 15 CASSSGAGSNQPQNF
few TRBJ1-5 TRBV16 16 CASSQSGGISNQPQHF
many TRBJ2-2 TRBV12-3/TRBV12-4 18 CASSPAAGGRGDTGELFF
few TRBJ2-3 TRBV11-2 13 CASSFGKSDTQYF
many TRBJ1-1 TRBV28 12 CASTPGGTEAFF
many TRBJ2-1 TRBV10-3 16 CAISASGTGPYNEQFF
many TRBJ1-6 TRBV5-1 14 CASRRTASNSPLHF
many TRBJ2-3 TRBV6-5 11 CASTQGEGQYF
many TRBJ2-5 TRBV29-1 13 CSVESGEGETQYF
many TRBJ2-2 TRBV6-6 17 CASSYSRSSPVTGELFF
many TRBJ1-1 TRBV7-2 15 CASRRKTPWGTEAFF
many TRBJ2-3 TRBV15 15 CATSSSPPHTDTQYF
many TRBJ2-5 TRBV5-1 15 CASSLVSPGWETQYF
many TRBJ2-5 TRBV5-5 24 CASSRAGTGSRMGVTHRIQETQYF
many TRBJ2-1 TRBV25-1 14 CASTLGSGPNEQFF
many TRBJ1-5 TRBV6-5 14 CASIGFSSNQPQNF
many TRBJ1-2 TRBV6-5 13 CASRVGVRQGYTF
many TRBJ1-6 TRBV5-1 15 CASSFGQGSWSPLNF
many TRBJ2-7 TRBV29-1 11 CSVQQASEQYF
many TRBJ2-3 TRBV20-1 12 CSAIFQGRAQYF
many TRBJ2-2 TRBV7-7 14 CASSLGQNTGELFF
many TRBJ2-4 TRBV24-1 16 CATSDLDRLAKNIQYF
many TRBJ1-3 TRBV20-1 16 CSARGGGTFSGNTIYF
NA TRBJ1-2 TRBV7-2 10 CARDRYGYTF
NA TRBJ2-6 TRBV7-9 17 CASSARTGSSGAKVLTF
many TRBJ1-1 TRBV20-1 14 CSARATGSYTEAFF
NA TRBJ2-1 TRBV20-1 15 CSAREGGGDFQGQFF
few TRBJ1-6 TRBV27 14 CASSQDRENSPLNF
many TRBJ2-5 TRBV11-2 17 CASSAKSPSGGQETQYF
NA TRBJ2-7 TRBV11-2 14 CASSSIPGAYEQYF
many TRBJ1-4 TRBV20-1 12 CSPGTVNEKLFF
many TRBJ2-7 TRBV20-1 16 CSASHPLSGPSYEQYF
many TRBJ1-1 TRBV5-5 15 CASSLKRIMNTEAFF
many TRBJ2-2 TRBV6-5 16 CASSYAAGRRPGELFF
many TRBJ1-3 TRBV20-1 13 CSARIPSGNTIYF
many TRBJ2-7 TRBV29-1 14 CSVGRALPSHEQYF
many TRBJ2-1 TRBV18 15 CASAAGQGSYNEQFF
many TRBJ2-5 TRBV12-3/TRBV12-4 15 CASSRTSGGRETQYF
many TRBJ2-7 TRBV6-6 14 CASSYVGGPYEQYF
many TRBJ2-7 TRBV5-1 15 CASSLDRLSGDEQYF
many TRBJ2-3 TRBV20-1 13 CSAKKAGTDTQYF
many TRBJ2-1 TRBV11-3 13 CASSLDQGREQFF
NA TRBJ2-1 TRBV2 13 CASKRESYNEQFF
many TRBJ2-3 TRBV5-1 12 CASSWESDTQYF
many TRBJ2-1 TRBV5-6 14 CASSLFGGYDEQFF
many TRBJ1-4 TRBV5-1 15 CASSLRSGLAEKLFF
many TRBJ2-3 TRBV20-1 11 CSAIIGDTQYF
many TRBJ2-2 TRBV7-8 15 CASSQGRGRTGELFF
many TRBJ2-3 TRBV6-5 14 CASSPTALADTQYF
many TRBJ1-1 TRBV7-9 16 CASSSANRVRDTEAFF